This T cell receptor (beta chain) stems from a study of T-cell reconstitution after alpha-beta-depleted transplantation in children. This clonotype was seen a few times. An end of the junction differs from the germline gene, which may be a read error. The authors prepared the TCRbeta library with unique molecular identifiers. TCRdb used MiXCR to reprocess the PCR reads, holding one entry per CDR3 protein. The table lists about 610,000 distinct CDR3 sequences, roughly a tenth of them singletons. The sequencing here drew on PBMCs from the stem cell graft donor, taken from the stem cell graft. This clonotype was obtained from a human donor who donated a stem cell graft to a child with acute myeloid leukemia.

The CDR3 region is CASSKGAGDGEQYF. In nucleotides, the CDR3 is TGTGCTAGCAGCAAAGGGGCGGGAGACGGCGAGCAGTACTTC. This chain uses TRBV7-7 with TRBJ2-7; TRBD2 aligns across 7 bases. Germline V gene lookup returns CDR1 SSHAT and CDR2 FNYEAQ (reference sequence). CDR3 length equals 14 residues. Filled out from reference TRBV7-7 and TRBJ2-7, the complete variable domain reads GAGVSQSPRYKVTKRGQDVTLRCDPISSHATLYWYQQALGQGPEFLTYFNYEAQPDKSGLPSDRFSAERPEGSISTLTIQRTEQRDSAMYRCASSKGAGDGEQYFGPGTRLTVT.